The entry below describes one T cell receptor (beta chain). Its target is unknown. MiXCR, run by TCRdb on the reads, gives a single entry per CDR3 protein. This sample has just under 550,000 distinct CDR3 sequences; 26% occur once, and the top ten carry approximately 13%. The data were obtained in a study of T cell repertoires in cytomegalovirus infection. In the study overall: TCR beta signatures that were public indicated CMV infection and matching HLA type. Findings of the study overall: CMV-specific TCR beta clonotypes restricted by HLA-C dominated the ex vivo response. People with CMV and the relevant HLA were identified by cumulative public TCR beta family frequency.

The length of the CDR3 is 13 residues. V was clipped by 8 bases and J by 15 bases; unmatched bases: 11. Germline loops: CDR1 MNHEY, CDR2 SVGAGI. The TCR comes from a human donor in good health (CMV status not recorded). Some clones in this sample may be carry-over from other donors' samples. The chain links TRBV6-5 to TRBJ2-1, with 12 bases identical to TRBD2. The specimen was PBMCs. The CDR3 sequence is CASGRTSGKVGFF. The CDR3 region has the DNA TGTGCCAGCGGGCGGACTAGCGGGAAGGTTGGGTTCTTC.